These T cell receptor beta chains were read from a single sample in a study of blood T cell repertoires in COVID-19. The table came from immunoSEQ multiplex PCR; TCRdb's copy has only in-frame clones and leaves some out. The sample records 130,000 to 150,000 clones, 70% to 85% being singletons. The specimen sequenced was peripheral blood. These receptors came from a human donor in a cohort sampled during active COVID-19. The CDR3 runs from the conserved cysteine through the conserved F or W. Each record gives: CDR3 DNA, CDR3 protein, J gene, clone size, V gene, D gene. D genes are given only for firm matches. Part of the rows lack a size; the others show once, few, many or a class for expanded clones.

TGTGCCAGCAGCCAAGGGGCCGTTGGGCAGTACTTC	CASSQGAVGQYF	TRBJ2-7	once	TRBV7-2	-
TGTGCCAGCAGCCAAGATCGGGCGGGACTCGGAGGAGATACGCAGTATTTT	CASSQDRAGLGGDTQYF	TRBJ2-3	-	TRBV3-1/TRBV3-2	-
TGTGCCAGCAGTGAAGGGGGACAGGGGTCGGGTAGCAATCAGCCCCAGCATTTT	CASSEGGQGSGSNQPQHF	TRBJ1-5	-	TRBV6-1	TRBD1
TGTGCCAGTAGTGAGGGAGGTCGGGCCCCCTACAATGAGCAGTTCTTC	CASSEGGRAPYNEQFF	TRBJ2-1	-	TRBV19	-
TGTGCCAGCACGCAGACTCGGCTGGGCGAGCAGTACTTC	CASTQTRLGEQYF	TRBJ2-7	-	TRBV5-4	-
TGTGCCAGCAGCACCCGGACAGGGGATAGGAAAAAACTGTTTTTT	CASSTRTGDRKKLFF	TRBJ1-4	once	TRBV21-1	-
TGTGCCAGTAGTCCGGAGACAGGGGGCGCAAATGGAAACACCATATATTTT	CASSPETGGANGNTIYF	TRBJ1-3	-	TRBV19	TRBD1
TGTGCCAGCAGCTACGCTAGCGGGGGCCCAAGCTCCTACGAGCAGTACTTC	CASSYASGGPSSYEQYF	TRBJ2-7	-	TRBV7-2	TRBD2
TGTGCCAGCAGCTTTGGGGGGGCCCAGGGAACTGAAGCTTTCTTT	CASSFGGAQGTEAFF	TRBJ1-1	-	TRBV9	-
TGTGCCAGCAGCTTCGGGACAGGGGCCACCCTGCCCTGGGAAGATACGCAGTATTTT	CASSFGTGATLPWEDTQYF	TRBJ2-3	-	TRBV3-1/TRBV3-2	TRBD1
TGTGCCAGCAGCCCCCAGGCTAGCGGGGGGCTACCCTCCTACGAGCAGTACTTC	CASSPQASGGLPSYEQYF	TRBJ2-7	-	TRBV21-1	-
TGCGCCAGCAGCCAAGATTTATCAGGGGGGAACACTGAAGCTTTCTTT	CASSQDLSGGNTEAFF	TRBJ1-1	-	TRBV4-3	TRBD1
TGTGCCAGCTCACCTTCTGGGGGGGGCAATAATTCACCCCTCCACTTT	CASSPSGGGNNSPLHF	TRBJ1-6	-	TRBV18	-
TGTGCCATCAGTGAGTCGCAGGGGGCTAGCCGAGCCTACAATGAGCAGTTCTTC	CAISESQGASRAYNEQFF	TRBJ2-1	-	TRBV10-3	TRBD1
TGCAGCGTTCTGGACAGGGATGAAAAACTGTTTTTT	CSVLDRDEKLFF	TRBJ1-4	-	TRBV29-1	TRBD1
TGCGCCAGCAGCTTAGCGGGACTAGGCACAGATACGCAGTATTTT	CASSLAGLGTDTQYF	TRBJ2-3	-	TRBV4-3	TRBD2
TGTGCCAGCAGTTTCGGGGATGGCTACACCTTC	CASSFGDGYTF	TRBJ1-2	-	TRBV6-6	-
TGTGCCAGCAGCTTGGAAGGGACACACAAAGAGACCCAGTACTTC	CASSLEGTHKETQYF	TRBJ2-5	-	TRBV11-2	-
TGTGCCAGCAGCCCCCGGGGGGGCCGGTCACCCCTCCACTTT	CASSPRGGRSPLHF	TRBJ1-6	-	TRBV3-1/TRBV3-2	-
TGTGCCAGCAGTGAACGGGGGAGCGGCTACACCTTC	CASSERGSGYTF	TRBJ1-2	once	TRBV6-4	-
TGCAGTGCTCCCATCCTGGCCGAAGCTTTCTTT	CSAPILAEAFF	TRBJ1-1	once	TRBV20-1	-
TGTGCCAGCAGCTCCAGGAACTATGGCTACACCTTC	CASSSRNYGYTF	TRBJ1-2	-	TRBV7-2	-
TGCGCCAGCAGCTTGGAAGGAGGGGTTTTAGCGGGGGCCCAGGTTACGCAGTATTTT	CASSLEGGVLAGAQVTQYF	TRBJ2-3	-	TRBV5-1	TRBD2
TGCGCCAGCAGCCCAGCGGGGGGCGTAGAGACCCAGTACTTC	CASSPAGGVETQYF	TRBJ2-5	-	TRBV5-1	TRBD2
TGTGCCAGCTCACCACCGGGAGGGAACACTGAAGCTTTCTTT	CASSPPGGNTEAFF	TRBJ1-1	-	TRBV18	-
TGTGCCAGCAGTCCAGCTACTAGATGGTTTGGGGAGCTGTTTTTT	CASSPATRWFGELFF	TRBJ2-2	few	TRBV3-1/TRBV3-2	-
TGCAGTGCTAGTCCCGGGCAAGAGACCCAGTACTTC	CSASPGQETQYF	TRBJ2-5	-	TRBV20-1	-
TGTGCCAGTAGTATAGATCGGACAGGGGGCTTCCGACTAAACAATGAGCAGTTCTTC	CASSIDRTGGFRLNNEQFF	TRBJ2-1	-	TRBV19	TRBD1
TGCGCCAGCAGCTCCGGACTAGCGGGGGGGGATACGCAGTATTTT	CASSSGLAGGDTQYF	TRBJ2-3	-	TRBV5-1	TRBD2
TGTGCCAGCTCACCAGGTCGGGGCTACGAGCAGTACTTC	CASSPGRGYEQYF	TRBJ2-7	-	TRBV18	-
TGTGCCAGCAGCTCTTCTCGACTGGTAAATGAAAAACTGTTTTTT	CASSSSRLVNEKLFF	TRBJ1-4	-	TRBV13	-
TGTGCCAGTAGTATCGGGACAGGTAATCAGCCCCAGCATTTT	CASSIGTGNQPQHF	TRBJ1-5	-	TRBV19	TRBD1